Sequencing of this TCR beta chain was carried out in a study of blood T cells in healthy people across ages. Germline V CDR1 and CDR2: LGHDT, YNNKEL (reference sequence). The V and J ends lost 2 bases and 5 bases, in that order; junction bases with no gene match: 5. The CDR3 is 14 residues long. To note about this clonotype: Antigen: not known.

Whole-study findings and limits: Observed TCR beta diversity per million T cells went down as age went up. This fall followed a roughly linear course with age.

A second about 7 to 11 cycle PCR used barcoded and J-beta primers. TCRdb processed the 5' RACE reads anew with MiXCR; each CDR3 protein has one entry. The sample has 650,000 to 1,000,000 distinct CDR3 sequences; around 34% are singletons. Sequencing was performed on blood. The TCR was taken from a man younger than 35 in good health. The V call is TRBV3-1, the J call TRBJ1-1; TRBD1 agrees at 7 bases. CDR3: CASSQRGRRTEAFF. In nucleotides, the CDR3 is TGTGCCAGCAGCCAAAGGGGGCGGAGGACTGAAGCTTTCTTT.